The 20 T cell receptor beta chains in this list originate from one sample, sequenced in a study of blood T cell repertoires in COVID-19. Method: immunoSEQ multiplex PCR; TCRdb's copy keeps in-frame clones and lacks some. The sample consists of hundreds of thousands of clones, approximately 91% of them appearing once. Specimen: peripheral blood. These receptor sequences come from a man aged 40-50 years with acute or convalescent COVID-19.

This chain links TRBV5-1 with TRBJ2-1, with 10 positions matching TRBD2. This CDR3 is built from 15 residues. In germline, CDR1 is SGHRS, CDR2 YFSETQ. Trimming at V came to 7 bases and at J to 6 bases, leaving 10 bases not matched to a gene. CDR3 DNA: TGCGCCAGCCGGTCGTCTAGCGGGGGCCTCAATGAGCAGTTCTTC. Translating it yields CASRSSSGGLNEQFF.

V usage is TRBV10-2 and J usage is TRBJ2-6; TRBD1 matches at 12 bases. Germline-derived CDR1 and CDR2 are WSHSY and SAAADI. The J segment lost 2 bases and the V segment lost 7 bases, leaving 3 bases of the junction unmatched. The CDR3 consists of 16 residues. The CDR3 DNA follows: TGCGCCAGCACGGGACAGGGGGCGGCTGGGGCCAACGTCCTGACTTTC. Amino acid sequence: CASTGQGAAGANVLTF.

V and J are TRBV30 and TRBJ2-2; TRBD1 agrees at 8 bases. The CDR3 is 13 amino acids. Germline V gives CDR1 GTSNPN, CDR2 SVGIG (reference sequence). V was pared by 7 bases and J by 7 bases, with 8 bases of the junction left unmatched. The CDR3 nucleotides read TGTGCCTCCGCAGGGGGCGCCGGCGGGGAGCTGTTTTTT. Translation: CASAGGAGGELFF.

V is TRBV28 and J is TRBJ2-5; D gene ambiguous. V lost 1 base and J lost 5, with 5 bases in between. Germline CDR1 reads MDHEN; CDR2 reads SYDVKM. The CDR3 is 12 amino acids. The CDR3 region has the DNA TGTGCCAGCAGTTTATTCCCTGAGACCCAGTACTTC. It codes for CASSLFPETQYF.

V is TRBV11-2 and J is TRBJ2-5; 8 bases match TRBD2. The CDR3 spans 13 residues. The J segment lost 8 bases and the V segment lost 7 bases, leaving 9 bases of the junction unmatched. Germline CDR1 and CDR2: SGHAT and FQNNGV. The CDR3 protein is CASTFSGDVTQYF. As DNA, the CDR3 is TGTGCCAGCACCTTTAGCGGGGACGTCACCCAGTACTTC.

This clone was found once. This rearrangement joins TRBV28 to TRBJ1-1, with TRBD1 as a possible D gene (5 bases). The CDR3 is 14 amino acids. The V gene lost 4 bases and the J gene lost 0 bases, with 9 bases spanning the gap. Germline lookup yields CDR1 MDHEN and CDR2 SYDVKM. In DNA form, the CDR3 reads TGTGCCAGCAGTTCCGACAGCATGAACACTGAAGCTTTCTTT. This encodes CASSSDSMNTEAFF. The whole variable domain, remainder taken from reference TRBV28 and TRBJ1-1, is DVKVTQSSRYLVKRTGEKVFLECVQDMDHENMFWYRQDPGLGLRLIYFSYDVKMKEKGDIPEGYSVSREKKERFSLILESASTNQTSMYLCASSSDSMNTEAFFGQGTRLTVV.

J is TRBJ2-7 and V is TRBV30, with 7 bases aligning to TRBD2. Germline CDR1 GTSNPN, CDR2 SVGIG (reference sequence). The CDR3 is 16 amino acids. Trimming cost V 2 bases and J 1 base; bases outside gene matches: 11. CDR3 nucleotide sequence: TGTGCCTGGAGTCGCCCATTTAGCGGGTCGTCCTACGAGCAGTACTTC. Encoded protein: CAWSRPFSGSSYEQYF.

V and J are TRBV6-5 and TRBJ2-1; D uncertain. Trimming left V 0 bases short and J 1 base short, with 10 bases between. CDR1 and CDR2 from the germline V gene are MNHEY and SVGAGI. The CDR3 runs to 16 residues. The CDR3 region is CASSYSTTESYNEQFF. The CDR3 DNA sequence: TGTGCCAGCAGTTACTCCACGACGGAGTCCTACAATGAGCAGTTCTTC.

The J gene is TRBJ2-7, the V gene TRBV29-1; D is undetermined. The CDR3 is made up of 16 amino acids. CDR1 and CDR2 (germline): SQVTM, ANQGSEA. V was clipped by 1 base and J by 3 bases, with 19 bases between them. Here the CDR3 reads CSVEGRGARGNYEQYF. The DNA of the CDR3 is TGCAGCGTTGAAGGGCGTGGAGCCAGAGGAAACTACGAGCAGTACTTC.

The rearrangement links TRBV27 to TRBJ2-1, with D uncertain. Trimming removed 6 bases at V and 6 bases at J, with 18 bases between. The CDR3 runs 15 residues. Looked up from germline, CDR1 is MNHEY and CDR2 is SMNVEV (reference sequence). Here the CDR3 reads CASSPLGLSGNEQFF. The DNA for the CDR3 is TGTGCCAGCAGCCCCTTGGGCCTTTCAGGCAATGAGCAGTTCTTC.

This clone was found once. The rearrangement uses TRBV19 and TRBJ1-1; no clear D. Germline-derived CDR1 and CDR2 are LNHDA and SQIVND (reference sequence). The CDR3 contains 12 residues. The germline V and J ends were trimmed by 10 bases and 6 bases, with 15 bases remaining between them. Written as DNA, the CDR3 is TGTGCCACAAGCTCGAGTTCCGCTGAAGCTTTCTTT. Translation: CATSSSSAEAFF.

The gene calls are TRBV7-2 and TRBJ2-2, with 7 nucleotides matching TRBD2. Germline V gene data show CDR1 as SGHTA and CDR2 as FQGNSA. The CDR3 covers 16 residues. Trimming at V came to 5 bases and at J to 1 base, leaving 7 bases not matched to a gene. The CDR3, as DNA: TGTGCCAGCAGCCGTCGGGTAGCGGGGAACACCGGGGAGCTGTTTTTT. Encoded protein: CASSRRVAGNTGELFF.

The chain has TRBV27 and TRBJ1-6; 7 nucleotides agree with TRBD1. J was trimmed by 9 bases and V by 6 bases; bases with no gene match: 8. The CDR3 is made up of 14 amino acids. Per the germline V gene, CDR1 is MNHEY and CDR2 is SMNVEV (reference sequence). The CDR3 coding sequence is TGTGCCAGCAGGATAAAACAGGGGACTTCACCCCTCCACTTT. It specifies CASRIKQGTSPLHF.

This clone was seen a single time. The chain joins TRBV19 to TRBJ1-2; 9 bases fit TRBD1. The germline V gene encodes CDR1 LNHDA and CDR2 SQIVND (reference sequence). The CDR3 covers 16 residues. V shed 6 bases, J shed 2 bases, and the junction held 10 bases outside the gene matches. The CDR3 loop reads CASRKTGGRANYGYTF. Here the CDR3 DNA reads TGTGCCAGTAGGAAAACAGGGGGCCGGGCGAACTATGGCTACACCTTC.

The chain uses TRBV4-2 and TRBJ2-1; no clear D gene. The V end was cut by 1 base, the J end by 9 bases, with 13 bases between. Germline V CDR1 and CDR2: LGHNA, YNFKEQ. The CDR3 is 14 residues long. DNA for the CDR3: TGTGCCAGCAGCCAAGCCGACGGAAGGAGTGAGCAGTTCTTC. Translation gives CASSQADGRSEQFF.

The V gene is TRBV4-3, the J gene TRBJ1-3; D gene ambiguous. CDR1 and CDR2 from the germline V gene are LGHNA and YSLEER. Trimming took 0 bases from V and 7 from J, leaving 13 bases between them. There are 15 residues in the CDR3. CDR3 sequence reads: CASSQDSPAGNTIYF. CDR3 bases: TGCGCCAGCAGCCAAGATTCCCCCGCGGGGAACACCATATATTTT.

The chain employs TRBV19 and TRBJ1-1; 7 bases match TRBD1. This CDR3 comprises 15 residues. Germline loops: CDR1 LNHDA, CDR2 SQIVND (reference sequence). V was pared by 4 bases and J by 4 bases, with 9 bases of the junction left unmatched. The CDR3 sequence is CASSTPSPGGTEAFF. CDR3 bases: TGTGCCAGTAGTACCCCGTCCCCAGGGGGCACTGAAGCTTTCTTT. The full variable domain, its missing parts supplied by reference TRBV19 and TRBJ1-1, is DGGITQSPKYLFRKEGQNVTLSCEQNLNHDAMYWYRQDPGQGLRLIYYSQIVNDFQKGDIAEGYSVSREKKESFPLTVTSAQKNPTAFYLCASSTPSPGGTEAFFGQGTRLTVV.

CDR3 amino acids: CASRSGQGSYEQYF. The CDR3 DNA is TGTGCCAGCAGGTCTGGACAGGGCTCCTACGAGCAGTACTTC. This chain uses TRBV5-5 with TRBJ2-7, with TRBD1 matching over 8 bases. The CDR3 has 14 amino acids. V lost 5 bases and J lost 0; bases outside the gene matches: 4. Germline V CDR1 and CDR2: SGHKS, YYEKEE (reference sequence).

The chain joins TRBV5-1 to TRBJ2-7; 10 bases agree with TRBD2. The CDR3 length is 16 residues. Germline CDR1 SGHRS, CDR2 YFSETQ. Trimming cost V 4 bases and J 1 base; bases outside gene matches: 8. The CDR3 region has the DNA TGCGCCAGCAGCACCCCCCTAGCGGGAGCATCCTACGAGCAGTACTTC. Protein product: CASSTPLAGASYEQYF.

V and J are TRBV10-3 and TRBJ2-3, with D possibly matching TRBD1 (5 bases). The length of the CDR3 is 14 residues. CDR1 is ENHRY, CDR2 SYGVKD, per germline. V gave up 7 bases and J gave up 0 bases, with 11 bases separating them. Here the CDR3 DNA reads TGTGCCATCAAGGGGCCGGGTAGCACAGATACGCAGTATTTT. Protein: CAIKGPGSTDTQYF.